This T cell receptor beta chain comes out of a study of T-cell reconstitution after alpha-beta-depleted transplantation in children. Broader study findings: After transplant, high TCRbeta diversity at day 60 in some patients arose from surviving recipient T cells and thymic progenitors. T-cell counts and diversity at one year following transplant were attributed mainly to newly produced T cells. At around two months after transplant, the alpha-beta T cells were reportedly derived from several hundred expanded clones that came from non-depleted graft cells.

Notes on this clonotype: Antigen specificity is unknown.

Researchers prepared the TCRbeta library using unique molecular identifiers, the study reports. From the PCR reads, TCRdb called clonotypes with MiXCR, one entry per CDR3 protein. The data show around 250,000 distinct CDR3 sequences, around 25% seen once. V was cut by 1 base and J by 3 bases, with 10 bases left in between. Germline CDR1 DFQATT, CDR2 SNEGSKA (reference sequence). The CDR3 extends over 13 amino acids. The specimen comprised PBMCs, sampled before TCRalphabeta/CD19-depleted stem cell transplant. The V gene is TRBV20-1, the J gene TRBJ2-7; D tentatively fits TRBD1 or TRBD2 (5 bases each). The TCR sequence derives from a girl aged 2 to 9 with Fanconi anemia, due to receive a stem cell transplant. The CDR3 sequence is CSARGGWVYEQYF. The CDR3 DNA follows: TGCAGTGCTAGAGGGGGGTGGGTCTACGAGCAGTACTTC.